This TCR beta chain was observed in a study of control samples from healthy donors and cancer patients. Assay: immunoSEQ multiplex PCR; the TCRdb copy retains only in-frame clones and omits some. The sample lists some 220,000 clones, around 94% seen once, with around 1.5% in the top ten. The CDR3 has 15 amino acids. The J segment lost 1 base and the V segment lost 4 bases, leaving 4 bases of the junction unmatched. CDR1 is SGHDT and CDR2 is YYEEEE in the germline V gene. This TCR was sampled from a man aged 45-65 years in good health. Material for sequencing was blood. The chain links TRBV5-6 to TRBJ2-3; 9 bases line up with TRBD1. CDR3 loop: CASSADRGGTDTQYF. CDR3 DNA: TGTGCCAGCAGCGCGGACAGGGGAGGCACAGATACGCAGTATTTT.